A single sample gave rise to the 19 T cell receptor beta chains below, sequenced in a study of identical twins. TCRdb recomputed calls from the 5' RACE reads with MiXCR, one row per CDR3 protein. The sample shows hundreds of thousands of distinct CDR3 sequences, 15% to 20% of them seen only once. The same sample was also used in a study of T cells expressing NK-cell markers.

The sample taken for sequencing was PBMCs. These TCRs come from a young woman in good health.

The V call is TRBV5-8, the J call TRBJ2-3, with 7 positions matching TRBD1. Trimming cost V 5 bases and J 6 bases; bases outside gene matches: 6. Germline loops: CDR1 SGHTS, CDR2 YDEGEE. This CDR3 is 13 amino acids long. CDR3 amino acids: CASRRDSPDTQYF. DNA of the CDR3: TGTGCCAGCAGACGGGACAGTCCCGATACGCAGTATTTT.

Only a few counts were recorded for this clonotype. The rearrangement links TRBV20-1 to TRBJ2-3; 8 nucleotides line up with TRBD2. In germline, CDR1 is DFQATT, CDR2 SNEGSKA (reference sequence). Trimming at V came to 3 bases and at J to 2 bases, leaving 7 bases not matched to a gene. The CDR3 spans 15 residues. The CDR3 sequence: CSASPGTRATDTQYF. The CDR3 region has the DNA TGCAGTGCTAGCCCTGGGACTAGGGCCACAGATACGCAGTATTTT.

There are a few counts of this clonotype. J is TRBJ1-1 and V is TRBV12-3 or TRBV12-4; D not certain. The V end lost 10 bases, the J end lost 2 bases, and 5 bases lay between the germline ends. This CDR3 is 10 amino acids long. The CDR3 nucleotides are TGTGCCACCCCAAACACTGAAGCTTTCTTT. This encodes CATPNTEAFF.

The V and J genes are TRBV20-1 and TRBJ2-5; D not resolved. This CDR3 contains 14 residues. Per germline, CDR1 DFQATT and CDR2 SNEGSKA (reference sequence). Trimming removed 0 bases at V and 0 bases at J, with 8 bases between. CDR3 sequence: CSARDWLHQETQYF. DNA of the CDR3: TGCAGTGCTAGAGATTGGCTGCACCAAGAGACCCAGTACTTC.

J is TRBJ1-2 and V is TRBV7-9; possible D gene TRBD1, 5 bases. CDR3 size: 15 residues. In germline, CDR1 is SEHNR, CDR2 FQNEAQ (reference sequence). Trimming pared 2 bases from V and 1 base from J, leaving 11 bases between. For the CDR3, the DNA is TGTGCCAGCAGCTTAAGAGGCAGGGATAACTATGGCTACACCTTC. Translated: CASSLRGRDNYGYTF.

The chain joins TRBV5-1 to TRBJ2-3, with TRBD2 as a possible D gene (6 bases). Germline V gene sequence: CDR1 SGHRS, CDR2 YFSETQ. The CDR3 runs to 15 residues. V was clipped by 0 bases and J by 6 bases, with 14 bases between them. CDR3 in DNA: TGCGCCAGCAGCTTGGACCGGACTGGAGGGGATACGCAGTATTTT. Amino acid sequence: CASSLDRTGGDTQYF.

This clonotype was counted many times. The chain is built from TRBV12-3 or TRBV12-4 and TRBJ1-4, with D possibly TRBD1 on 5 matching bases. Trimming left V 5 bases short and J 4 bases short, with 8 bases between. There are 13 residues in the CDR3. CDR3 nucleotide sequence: TGTGCCAGCAGTCGACAGATTAATGAAAAACTGTTTTTT. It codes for CASSRQINEKLFF.

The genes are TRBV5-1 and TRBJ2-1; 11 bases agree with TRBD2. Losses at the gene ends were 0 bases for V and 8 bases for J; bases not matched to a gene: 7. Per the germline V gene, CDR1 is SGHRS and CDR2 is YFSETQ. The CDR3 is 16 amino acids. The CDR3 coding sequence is TGCGCCAGCAGCTTGGCCCTAGCGGGAGGAACCCATGAGCAGTTCTTC. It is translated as CASSLALAGGTHEQFF.

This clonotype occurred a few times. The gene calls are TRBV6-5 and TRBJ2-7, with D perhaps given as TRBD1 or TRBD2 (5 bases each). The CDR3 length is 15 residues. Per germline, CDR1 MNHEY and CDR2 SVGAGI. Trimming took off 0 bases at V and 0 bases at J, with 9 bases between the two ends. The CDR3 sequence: CASSYSGAGSYEQYF. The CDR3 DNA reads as TGTGCCAGCAGTTACTCTGGGGCGGGCTCCTACGAGCAGTACTTC.

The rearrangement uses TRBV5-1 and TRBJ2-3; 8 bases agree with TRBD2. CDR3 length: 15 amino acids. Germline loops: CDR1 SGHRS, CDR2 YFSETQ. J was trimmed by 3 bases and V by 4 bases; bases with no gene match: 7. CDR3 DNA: TGCGCCAGCAGCGTCGGGGGGGACGTTACAGATACGCAGTATTTT. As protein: CASSVGGDVTDTQYF.

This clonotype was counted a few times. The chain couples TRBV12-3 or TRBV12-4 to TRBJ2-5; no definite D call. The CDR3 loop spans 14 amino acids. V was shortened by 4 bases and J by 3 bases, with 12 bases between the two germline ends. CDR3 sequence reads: CASSSYWKKETQYF. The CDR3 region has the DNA TGTGCCAGCAGTTCCTACTGGAAAAAAGAGACCCAGTACTTC.

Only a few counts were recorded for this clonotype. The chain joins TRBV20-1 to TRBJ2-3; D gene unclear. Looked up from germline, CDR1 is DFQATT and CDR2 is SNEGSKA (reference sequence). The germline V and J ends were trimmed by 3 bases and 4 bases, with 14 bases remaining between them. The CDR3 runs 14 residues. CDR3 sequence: CSASAIPLADTQYF. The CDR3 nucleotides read TGCAGTGCTAGCGCTATCCCCTTGGCAGATACGCAGTATTTT.

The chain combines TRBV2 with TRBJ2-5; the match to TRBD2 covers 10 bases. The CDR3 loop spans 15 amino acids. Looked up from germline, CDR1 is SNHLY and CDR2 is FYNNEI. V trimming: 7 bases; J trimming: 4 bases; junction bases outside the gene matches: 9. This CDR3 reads CASTSKRGGRETQYF. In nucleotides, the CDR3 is TGTGCCAGCACCTCCAAGCGGGGGGGTCGAGAGACCCAGTACTTC.

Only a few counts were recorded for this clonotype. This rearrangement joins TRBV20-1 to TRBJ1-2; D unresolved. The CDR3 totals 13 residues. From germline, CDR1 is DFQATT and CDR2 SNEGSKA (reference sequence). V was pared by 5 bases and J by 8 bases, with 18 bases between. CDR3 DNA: TGCAGTGCTCTCGGCCCCGGTTTTACGGGCTACACCTTC. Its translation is CSALGPGFTGYTF.

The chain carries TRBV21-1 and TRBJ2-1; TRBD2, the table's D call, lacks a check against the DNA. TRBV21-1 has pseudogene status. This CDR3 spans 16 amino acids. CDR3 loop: CASDGTSGRAGYEQFF. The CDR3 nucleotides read TGTGCCAGCGACGGGACTAGCGGGAGGGCCGGGTATGAGCAGTTCTTC.

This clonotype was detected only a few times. CDR3 region: CASSLVETYEQYF. The CDR3 coding sequence is TGTGCCAGCAGCTTAGTGGAGACCTACGAGCAGTACTTC. The rearrangement joins TRBV7-2 to TRBJ2-7; D remains ambiguous. The CDR3 runs 13 residues. V lost 1 base to trimming and J lost 2 bases, with 6 bases between them. The germline CDR1 and CDR2 sequences are SGHTA and FQGNSA.

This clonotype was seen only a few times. In nucleotides, the CDR3 is TGTGCCAGCAGTTACCCGGGGGCCTACGAGCAGTACTTC. Translating it yields CASSYPGAYEQYF. The rearrangement joins TRBV6-5 to TRBJ2-7, with a weak D call TRBD2 (6 bases). This CDR3 contains 13 residues. Germline CDR1 is MNHEY and CDR2 is SVGAGI. V dropped 2 bases and J dropped 2 bases, with 7 bases sitting between them.

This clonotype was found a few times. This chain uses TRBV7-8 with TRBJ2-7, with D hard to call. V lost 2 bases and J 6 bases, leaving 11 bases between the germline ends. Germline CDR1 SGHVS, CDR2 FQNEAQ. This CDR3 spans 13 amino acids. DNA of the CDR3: TGTGCCAGCAGCTTACACCTGATGGGCGAGCAGTACTTC. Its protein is CASSLHLMGEQYF. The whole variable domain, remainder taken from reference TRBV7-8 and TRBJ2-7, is GAGVSQSPRYKVAKRGQDVALRCDPISGHVSLFWYQQALGQGPEFLTYFQNEAQLDKSGLPSDRFFAERPEGSVSTLKIQRTQQEDSAVYLCASSLHLMGEQYFGPGTRLTVT.

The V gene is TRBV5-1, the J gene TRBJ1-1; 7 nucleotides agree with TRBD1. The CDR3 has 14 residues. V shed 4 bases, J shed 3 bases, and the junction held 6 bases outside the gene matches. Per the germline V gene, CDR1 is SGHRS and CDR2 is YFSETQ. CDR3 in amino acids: CASSRDRADTEAFF. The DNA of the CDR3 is TGCGCCAGCAGCCGCGACAGGGCGGACACTGAAGCTTTCTTT.